The present T cell receptor (beta chain) was sequenced within a study of shared clonotypes between healthy human individuals. The assay was carried out at the deep level. Produced via immunoSEQ multiplex PCR; TCRdb's table is partial and in-frame only. Of some 650,000 clones in the sample, roughly 97% are singletons; the top ten hold about 0.06%. The CDR3 runs 13 residues. With 4 bases removed from V and 4 bases from J, the gap between germline ends came to 11 bases. Germline V gives CDR1 MNHEY, CDR2 SMNVEV (reference sequence). The source material was naive CD4+ T cells sorted from blood. Subset in this sample: CD45RA+ positively selected. The gene calls are TRBV27 and TRBJ2-7; D gene ambiguous. The TCR comes from a woman aged 25 to 39 in good health. CDR3 nucleotide sequence: TGTGCCAGCAGTTCCGTCTTGGGTTACGAGCAGTACTTC. Translation: CASSSVLGYEQYF.